This T cell receptor (beta chain) came from a study of spatial heterogeneity in lung cancer. Study-wide results and caveats: Counts that tracked tumor mutation counts were those of expanded intratumoral alpha and beta TCRs.

This clonotype is deemed medium-sized. The antigen is undetermined. The germline gene is not matched at one end of the junction; a read error may be the cause. Looked up from germline, CDR1 is MDHEN and CDR2 is SYDVKM. The CDR3 is 15 amino acids. On each TCR cDNA molecule, a unique molecular identifier was present. TCRdb processed the 5' RACE reads anew with MiXCR; each CDR3 protein has one entry. The table records roughly 4,000 distinct CDR3 sequences, about 9.4% of them present only once. Time point reported: sample taken at primary tumor resection. The cohort: approximately 66 early-stage, untreated non-small cell lung cancer patients. Whole RNA obtained from tumor, nontumor lung or frozen PBMC underwent sequencing without sorting.

This rearrangement joins TRBV28 to TRBJ2-7; a possible D gene is TRBD1 (6 bases). Sequenced material: lung tumor tissue, taken at surgery. This receptor was obtained from a female donor with early-stage non-small cell lung cancer. CDR3 in amino acids: CASSGRDTISNEQYF. CDR3 coding DNA: TGTGCCAGCAGTGGAAGGGACACCATCTCCAACGAGCAGTACTTC.